A single sample is the source of the 23 T cell receptor beta chains below, sequenced in a study of cytomegalovirus exposure and HLA in healthy donors (dated by TCRdb to 2015 to 2018). Library prep was done by the immunoSEQ multiplex PCR assay. The clones in this table, taken by TCRdb from immuneACCESS, are in-frame only. Not every clone is retained; where verified, under half of the shortfall comes from an unresolved V gene, and the cause of the rest is unknown. Counted in this sample were 200,000 to 250,000 clones; approximately 80% of them appeared once. The ten largest clonotypes hold around an eighth of the sample. Sequences were obtained from PBMCs. The receptor set was obtained from a woman in her thirties in good health and CMV-seropositive.

This clone appeared once. V gene TRBV5-4 combines with J gene TRBJ2-1; 7 nucleotides match TRBD2. This CDR3 is 15 amino acids long. Germline-derived CDR1 and CDR2 are SGHNT and YYREEE (reference sequence). The ends lost 7 bases at V and 0 bases at J; junction bases unmatched: 7. The CDR3 DNA sequence: TGTGCCAGCTCCTTAAGCGGGGACTCCTACAATGAGCAGTTCTTC. This translates into CASSLSGDSYNEQFF.

The rearrangement uses TRBV28 and TRBJ2-5; D may be TRBD1 (5 bases). Trimming stripped 6 bases from V and 2 bases from J, with 13 bases between. The germline V gene has CDR1 MDHEN and CDR2 SYDVKM. The CDR3 is 14 amino acids. CDR3 protein: CASSPRTPQETQYF. As DNA, the CDR3 is TGTGCCAGCAGCCCTAGGACACCACAAGAGACCCAGTACTTC.

The chain combines TRBV18 with TRBJ2-2; 7 nucleotides line up with TRBD1. Germline CDR1 and CDR2: KGHSH and LQKENI. V trimming: 3 bases; J trimming: 0 bases; junction bases outside the gene matches: 1. This CDR3 is built from 15 residues. The CDR3 is CASSPDRANTGELFF. The CDR3 bases are TGTGCCAGCTCACCCGACAGGGCGAACACCGGGGAGCTGTTTTTT.

V gene TRBV6-5 combines with J gene TRBJ1-2; D unclear. V lost 4 bases and J lost 4, with 13 bases in between. Germline assignment: CDR1 MNHEY and CDR2 SVGAGI. The CDR3 has 14 amino acids. CDR3 residues: CASSSYDRPYGYTF. CDR3 DNA: TGTGCCAGCAGTTCCTACGACCGCCCCTATGGCTACACCTTC.

This rearrangement joins TRBV11-2 to TRBJ1-2; D may be TRBD1 (5 bases). The CDR3 length is 12 residues. Germline CDR1 and CDR2: SGHAT and FQNNGV. Trimming removed 5 bases at V and 7 bases at J, with 11 bases between. DNA of the CDR3: TGTGCCAGCAGCCGGGACGCACGTGGCTACACCTTC. Its protein is CASSRDARGYTF.

The chain couples TRBV7-2 to TRBJ1-2; 9 positions agree with TRBD1. CDR1 is SGHTA, CDR2 FQGNSA, per germline. This CDR3 has 15 residues. The CDR3 spells CAPTGGWGLDYGYTF. The CDR3 nucleotides are TGTGCACCTACAGGGGGCTGGGGACTAGACTATGGCTACACCTTC.

The chain is built from TRBV27 and TRBJ2-7; 12 bases line up with TRBD2. CDR1 is MNHEY and CDR2 is SMNVEV in the germline V gene (reference sequence). The V gene end was trimmed by 5 bases and the J gene end by 3 bases; junction bases not matched to a gene: 11. The CDR3 has 17 residues. The CDR3 here is CASSPLAGGPTGYEQYF. The CDR3 nucleotides are TGTGCCAGCAGTCCCCTAGCGGGAGGGCCTACTGGCTACGAGCAGTACTTC.

A few counts support this clone. The V and J genes are TRBV6-1 and TRBJ2-7, with unresolved D. CDR3 length: 15 amino acids. CDR1 is MNHNS and CDR2 is SASEGT in the germline V gene. V dropped 1 base and J dropped 0 bases, with 10 bases sitting between them. CDR3: CASSEDGLSSYEQYF. DNA of the CDR3: TGTGCCAGCAGTGAAGACGGCTTGAGCTCCTACGAGCAGTACTTC.

This clone came up a few times. The J gene is TRBJ1-4, the V gene TRBV25-1; D remains ambiguous. The V gene's germline CDR1 is MGHDK and CDR2 SYGVNS. The length of the CDR3 is 10 residues. V lost 2 bases to trimming and J lost 11 bases, with 3 bases between them. The CDR3 DNA reads as TGTGCCAGCAGTGAAAAGAAACTGTTTTTT. This sequence encodes CASSEKKLFF.

This clone showed up just a few times. The V and J genes are TRBV30 and TRBJ1-5; 8 nucleotides match TRBD1. Germline lookup yields CDR1 GTSNPN and CDR2 SVGIG (reference sequence). V dropped 8 bases and J dropped 2; count of bases not matched to a gene: 8. This CDR3 is 14 amino acids long. CDR3 in amino acids: CAPHLGQGNQPQHF. DNA for the CDR3: TGTGCCCCCCACCTGGGACAGGGCAATCAGCCCCAGCATTTT.

The chain has TRBV12-5 and TRBJ2-7; 8 nucleotides match TRBD2. This CDR3 contains 16 residues. Trimming took 0 bases from V and 0 from J; bases not matched to a gene: 4. Per germline, CDR1 LGHNT and CDR2 FRNRAP. The chain's CDR3 is CASGLVGSGASYEQYF. The CDR3 region has the DNA TGTGCTAGTGGTTTGGTCGGTAGCGGGGCCTCCTACGAGCAGTACTTC.

V gene TRBV15 combines with J gene TRBJ2-7, with 8 positions matching TRBD2. The CDR3 length is 16 residues. The germline V gene encodes CDR1 LNHNV and CDR2 YYDKDF (reference sequence). After removal of 0 bases from V and 5 bases from J, the junction contained 9 bases not matched to a gene. The CDR3 is CATSRDTWREENEQYF. The CDR3 DNA is TGTGCCACCAGCAGAGATACATGGCGGGAGGAGAACGAGCAGTACTTC.

This sequence joins TRBV7-8 and TRBJ2-7; TRBD1 or TRBD2 may be the D gene (5 bases each). The germline V gene encodes CDR1 SGHVS and CDR2 FQNEAQ. The V end lost 2 bases, the J end lost 0 bases, and 14 bases lay between the germline ends. The CDR3 runs to 16 residues. The CDR3 here is CASSLLGVQSSYEQYF. The CDR3 DNA sequence: TGTGCCAGCAGCTTACTGGGGGTCCAGAGCTCCTACGAGCAGTACTTC.

The chain links TRBV5-1 to TRBJ2-2; the D is unclear. The CDR3 is 14 residues long. Trimming cost V 0 bases and J 3 bases, with 6 bases left between them. CDR1 is SGHRS, CDR2 YFSETQ, per germline. The CDR3 DNA reads TGCGCCAGCAGCTTGGATAGTTACACCGGGGAGCTGTTTTTT. The encoded protein is CASSLDSYTGELFF.

The rearrangement links TRBV15 to TRBJ2-7, with D perhaps being TRBD1 or TRBD2 (5 bases each). Germline V lookup: CDR1 LNHNV, CDR2 YYDKDF (reference sequence). The CDR3 is 15 residues long. V lost 5 bases and J lost 7, with 21 bases in between. The CDR3, as DNA: TGTGCCACCAGCGGGATGGATTGGGGGAAGGAAGAGCAGTACTTC. Its protein product is CATSGMDWGKEEQYF.

The J gene is TRBJ2-7, the V gene TRBV4-3; TRBD1 agrees at 8 bases. This CDR3 is 16 amino acids long. Losses at the gene ends were 1 base for V and 3 bases for J; bases not matched to a gene: 8. CDR1 and CDR2 from the germline V gene are LGHNA and YSLEER. Here the CDR3 DNA reads TGCGCCAGCAGCCAAGGGACCGGGACAGGAGACTACGAGCAGTACTTC. Protein sequence: CASSQGTGTGDYEQYF.

The V and J genes are TRBV5-4 and TRBJ2-1, with D uncertain. The CDR3 sequence is 14 residues long. Germline CDR1 reads SGHNT; CDR2 reads YYREEE (reference sequence). Trimming pared 1 base from V and 5 bases from J, leaving 10 bases between. For the CDR3, the DNA is TGTGCCAGCAGCTTGCGCCCTTCTAACAATGAGCAGTTCTTC. Its protein is CASSLRPSNNEQFF.

V and J are TRBV29-1 and TRBJ1-2; tentative D call: TRBD1 (6 bases). This CDR3 is built from 13 residues. Germline V gene lookup returns CDR1 SQVTM and CDR2 ANQGSEA. Trimming stripped 3 bases from V and 4 bases from J, with 12 bases between. The CDR3 DNA is TGCAGCGTTGAGCAACAGGGAGGCTATGGCTACACCTTC. Protein: CSVEQQGGYGYTF.

This chain links TRBV2 with TRBJ2-4; D call uncertain. The ends were cut back, 9 bases at V and 0 bases at J, with 12 bases in the middle. Germline V gene data show CDR1 as SNHLY and CDR2 as FYNNEI. This CDR3 is 14 amino acids long. The CDR3 here is CASQLKVAKNIQYF. DNA of the CDR3: TGTGCCAGTCAACTAAAGGTAGCCAAAAACATTCAGTACTTC.

This clone was detected a few times. The chain couples TRBV6-1 to TRBJ2-3, with D tentatively TRBD1 (6 bases). In germline, CDR1 is MNHNS, CDR2 SASEGT. The CDR3 is 16 residues long. V was pared by 0 bases and J by 4 bases, with 14 bases between. The CDR3 DNA reads TGTGCCAGCAGTGAAGCTGGGGGCATTAACCCAGATACGCAGTATTTT. Translation: CASSEAGGINPDTQYF.

Worth noting for this clone: Additional DNA sequences in this sample encode the identical CDR3. The chain combines TRBV27 with TRBJ1-1; no definite D call. Germline CDR1 MNHEY, CDR2 SMNVEV (reference sequence). Trimming removed 3 bases at V and 0 bases at J, with 5 bases between. The CDR3 contains 13 residues. Here the CDR3 DNA reads TGTGCCAGCAGTTTTGGGCTGAACACTGAAGCTTTCTTT. It yields the protein CASSFGLNTEAFF.

This clone came up once. The rearrangement uses TRBV27 and TRBJ2-1; D uncertain. CDR3 size: 13 residues. CDR1 and CDR2 from the germline V gene are MNHEY and SMNVEV (reference sequence). V gave up 5 bases and J gave up 4 bases, with 9 bases separating them. CDR3 DNA sequence: TGTGCCAGCAGTGGGCCCGGGTACAATGAGCAGTTCTTC. Translating it yields CASSGPGYNEQFF.

The chain couples TRBV2 to TRBJ2-5, with TRBD2 matching 7 bases. The CDR3 runs to 13 residues. Unmatched junction bases numbered 9, after V lost 9 bases and J lost 5 bases. The V gene's germline CDR1 is SNHLY and CDR2 FYNNEI. CDR3: CASRAGVGETQYF. The DNA for the CDR3 is TGTGCCAGTCGGGCGGGAGTTGGGGAGACCCAGTACTTC.